The 8 T cell receptor beta chains listed next were all sequenced from one sample in a study of blood T cells in healthy people across ages. Then a second PCR, running about 6 to 11 cycles, was carried out with a sample-barcoded 5' primer and a J-beta primer mix. One entry per CDR3 protein results from TCRdb running MiXCR on the 5' RACE reads. The sample records fewer than 800,000 distinct CDR3 sequences, about 30% being singletons. Input material: blood. These receptor sequences come from a woman of 80 years or more in good health.

Many counts were recorded for this clonotype. CDR3 region: CASSSGLFTDTQYF. CDR3 sequence (DNA): TGTGCCAGCAGCTCGGGACTATTCACAGATACGCAGTATTTT. This rearrangement joins TRBV7-8 to TRBJ2-3; the match to TRBD2 covers 7 bases. There are 14 residues in the CDR3. V shed 4 bases and J 2 bases; nucleotides not matched to a gene: 3. Germline assignment: CDR1 SGHVS and CDR2 FQNEAQ.

About this clonotype itself: This likely comes from a read error, as the CDR3 has no conserved phenylalanine or tryptophan at its end. The chain employs TRBV12-3 or TRBV12-4 and TRBJ2-3; 9 bases match TRBD1. This CDR3 contains 16 residues. In nucleotides, the CDR3 is TGTGCCAGCAGTTTATCAGACAGGGGGGAGTCAGATGCGCAGTATTCT. Translated, it gives CASSLSDRGESDAQYS.

This clonotype was observed a handful of times. The chain recombines TRBV18 with TRBJ2-7, with 8 bases identical to TRBD2. Trimming removed 6 bases from V and 6 bases from J; junction bases left unmatched: 4. CDR3 length equals 12 residues. Germline CDR1 is KGHSH and CDR2 is LQKENI. CDR3 DNA: TGTGCCAGCTCCGGGGGGGCTTCCGAGCAGTACTTC. It codes for CASSGGASEQYF.

Turning to this clonotype: This may be a read error: a much more frequent sequence differs by one nucleotide. The CDR3 DNA reads TGTGCCAGCAGCCCGGGGCCAGCTTCTAGCGGGGGGGCTGAGGAGACCCAGTACTTC. Translated, it gives CASSPGPASSGGAEETQYF. This chain uses TRBV7-8 with TRBJ2-4; 12 bases are a match to TRBD2. The J call may be incorrect, as the DNA end agrees better with TRBJ2-5. This CDR3 is built from 19 residues. Germline-derived CDR1 and CDR2 are SGHVS and FQNEAQ.

With regard to this clonotype: This may arise from a read error, as a much more abundant clone is one base away. DNA for the CDR3: TGTGCCAGCAGCCAGGATATTAGCGGGGGGGCTCTATCCTACGAGCAGTACTTC. This encodes CASSQDISGGALSYEQYF. The chain uses TRBV4-2 and TRBJ2-7, with 11 positions matching TRBD2. The length of the CDR3 is 18 residues. V was clipped by 3 bases and J by 1 base; unmatched bases: 11. Germline V gene sequence: CDR1 LGHNA, CDR2 YNFKEQ.

This clonotype was counted between two and nine times. The rearrangement uses TRBV7-3 and TRBJ2-3, with TRBD2 matching 11 bases. V was clipped by 5 bases and J by 4 bases; unmatched bases: 5. The CDR3 runs to 15 residues. Germline V gene data show CDR1 as SGHTA and CDR2 as FQGTGA. CDR3 residues: CASSPLAGAADTQYF. CDR3 DNA: TGTGCCAGCAGCCCACTAGCGGGAGCGGCAGATACGCAGTATTTT.

To note about this clonotype: With a much larger clone just one base away, this may be a read error. The missing conserved phenylalanine or tryptophan at the end of this CDR3 makes a read error likely. V gene TRBV5-4 combines with J gene TRBJ2-5, with 9 bases identical to TRBD1. CDR3 length equals 15 residues. V trimming: 3 bases; J trimming: 1 base; junction bases outside the gene matches: 4. Germline V gene sequence: CDR1 SGHNT, CDR2 YYREEE (reference sequence). CDR3 sequence (DNA): TGTGCCAGCAGCTGGAGGACAGGGGCCCAAGAGACCCAGTACTGC. Protein product: CASSWRTGAQETQYC.

V is TRBV10-3 and J is TRBJ2-2; TRBD2 agrees at 7 bases. The CDR3 loop spans 14 amino acids. Trimming at V came to 8 bases and at J to 3 bases, leaving 6 bases not matched to a gene. The V gene's germline CDR1 is ENHRY and CDR2 SYGVKD. The CDR3 region is CAISSSGYTGELFF. CDR3 bases: TGTGCCATCTCCTCTAGCGGTTACACCGGGGAGCTGTTTTTT.